The T cell receptor (beta chain) under discussion was sequenced for a study of T cells in Graves' hyperthyroidism and ophthalmopathy. The sample holds many counts of this clonotype. This CDR3 region has 12 residues. Germline assignment: CDR1 MDHEN and CDR2 SYDVKM. V lost 6 bases and J 5 bases, leaving 11 bases between the germline ends. RNA transcripts provided the source from which TCR beta CDR3 regions were amplified. The HTBI primer set served for first-round RT-PCR of the TCR CDR3. TCRdb reprocessed the multiplex PCR reads via MiXCR and lists one record per CDR3 protein. The data hold approximately 600,000 distinct CDR3 sequences, with less than 25% observed a single time.

The specimen sequenced was blood. V gene TRBV28 combines with J gene TRBJ2-7; D call uncertain. The TCR was taken from a man aged 25 to 40 with Graves' ophthalmopathy. CDR3 bases: TGTGCCAGCAGCCCCCTTGGGGACGAGCAGTACTTC. Protein product: CASSPLGDEQYF.